This TCR beta chain was sequenced during a study of shared clonotypes between healthy human individuals. Study-level results: With a few donors compared, 4.5% to 6.5% of naive CD4 clonotypes were shared.

Samples underwent the assay at deep level. The repertoire was sequenced with immunoSEQ multiplex PCR; TCRdb's copy has only in-frame clones and lacks some. Among around 370,000 clones listed, 95% to 97% were seen once. V lost 5 bases and J 1 base, leaving 8 bases between the germline ends. From germline, CDR1 is WSHSY and CDR2 SAAADI. The CDR3 loop spans 14 amino acids. Details on this clone: No antigen is known for it.

This TCR was sampled from a man aged 30-40 years in good health. This rearrangement joins TRBV10-2 to TRBJ1-4, with D possibly being TRBD1 (6 bases). The sample taken for sequencing was memory CD8+ T cells sorted from blood. The subset denotes: CD45RO+ cells pooled with CCR7-negative TemRA cells. CDR3: CASSLRGTNEKLFF. The CDR3 DNA reads TGCGCCAGCAGTCTCAGGGGAACTAATGAAAAACTGTTTTTT.